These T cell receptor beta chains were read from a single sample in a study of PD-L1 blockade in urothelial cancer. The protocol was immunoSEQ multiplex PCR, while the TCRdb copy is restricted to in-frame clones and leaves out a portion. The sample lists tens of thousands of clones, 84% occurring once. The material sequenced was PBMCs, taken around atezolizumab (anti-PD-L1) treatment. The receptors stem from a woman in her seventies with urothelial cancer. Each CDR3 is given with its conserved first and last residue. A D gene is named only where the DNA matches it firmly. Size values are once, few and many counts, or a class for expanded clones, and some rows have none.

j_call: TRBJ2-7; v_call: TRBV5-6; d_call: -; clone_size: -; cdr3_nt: TGTGCCAGCAGCTTTAGCGTATACGAGCAGTACTTC; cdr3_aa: CASSFSVYEQYF
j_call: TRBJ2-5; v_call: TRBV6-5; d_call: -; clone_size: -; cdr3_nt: TGTGCCAGCAGCCGGGCGGGGTTAGAGACCCAGTACTTC; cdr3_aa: CASSRAGLETQYF
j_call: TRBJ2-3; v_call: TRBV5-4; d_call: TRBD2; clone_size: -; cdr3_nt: TGTGCCAGCAGCCGGGAGCGGGGCACCACAGATACGCAGTATTTT; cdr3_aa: CASSRERGTTDTQYF
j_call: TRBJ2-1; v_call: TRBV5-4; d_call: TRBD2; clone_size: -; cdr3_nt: TGTGCCAGCAGCTTGGGTAGCGGGGGCTACAATGAGCAGTTCTTC; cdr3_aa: CASSLGSGGYNEQFF
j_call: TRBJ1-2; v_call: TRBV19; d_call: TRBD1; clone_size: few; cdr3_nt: TGTGCCAGTAGACAGGGGCCTATGGGCTACACCTTC; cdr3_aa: CASRQGPMGYTF
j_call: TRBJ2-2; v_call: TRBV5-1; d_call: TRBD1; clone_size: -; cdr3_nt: TGCGCCAGCAGCCTGGGACAGTTAGCCGGGGAGCTGTTTTTT; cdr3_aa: CASSLGQLAGELFF
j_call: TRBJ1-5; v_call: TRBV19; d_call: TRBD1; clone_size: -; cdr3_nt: TGTGCCAGTAGTCCGCAGGGGGCGAGACTCGATCAGCCCCAGCATTTT; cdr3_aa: CASSPQGARLDQPQHF
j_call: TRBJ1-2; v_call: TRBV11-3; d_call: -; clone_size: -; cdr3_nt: TGTGCCAGCAGCGGTGGGGGCGGCTATGGCTACACCTTC; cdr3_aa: CASSGGGGYGYTF
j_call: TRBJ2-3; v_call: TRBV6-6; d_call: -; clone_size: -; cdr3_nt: TGTGCCAGCAGTTCATTAGGCGGACTGGTGGGTACGCAGTATTTT; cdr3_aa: CASSSLGGLVGTQYF
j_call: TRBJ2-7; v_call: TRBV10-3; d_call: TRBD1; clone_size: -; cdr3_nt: TGTGCCATCAGCTCGGACAGGGGCTTATACGAGCAGTACTTC; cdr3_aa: CAISSDRGLYEQYF
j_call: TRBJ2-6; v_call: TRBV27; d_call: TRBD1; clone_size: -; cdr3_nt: TGTGCCAGCAGTTCACGCCCGGGACAGGGAGCTACTGGGGCCAACGTCCTGACTTTC; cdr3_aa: CASSSRPGQGATGANVLTF
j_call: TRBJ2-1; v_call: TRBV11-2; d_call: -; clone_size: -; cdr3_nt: TGTGCCAGCAGCTTAAGGGGGAGTGGGTACTACAATGAGCAGTTCTTC; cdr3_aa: CASSLRGSGYYNEQFF
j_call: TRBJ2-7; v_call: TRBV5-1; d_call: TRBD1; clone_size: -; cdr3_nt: TGCGCCAGCAGCTGGACAGGTGAAACGTACGAGCAGTACTTC; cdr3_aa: CASSWTGETYEQYF
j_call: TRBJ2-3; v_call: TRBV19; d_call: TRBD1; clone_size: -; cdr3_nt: TGTGCCAGTAGTATAATGGGACAGAGCACAGATACGCAGTATTTT; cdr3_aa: CASSIMGQSTDTQYF
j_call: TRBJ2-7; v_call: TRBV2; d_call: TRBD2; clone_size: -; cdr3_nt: TGTGCCAGCAGGCGACTAGCGGGAGTTAGTTACGAGCAGTACTTC; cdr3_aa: CASRRLAGVSYEQYF
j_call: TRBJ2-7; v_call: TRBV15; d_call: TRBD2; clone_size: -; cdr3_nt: TGTGCCACCAGCAGGGGGGGGTCAACCTACGAGCAGTACTTC; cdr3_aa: CATSRGGSTYEQYF
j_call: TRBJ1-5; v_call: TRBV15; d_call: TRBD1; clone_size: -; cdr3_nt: TGTGCCACCAGCAGGGCCGACAGGGAATATAGCAATCAGCCCCAGCATTTT; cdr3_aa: CATSRADREYSNQPQHF
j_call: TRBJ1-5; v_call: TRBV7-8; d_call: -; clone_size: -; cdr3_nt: TGTGCCAGCAGCTTACAACAGGGTAGGAATCAGCCCCAGCATTTT; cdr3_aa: CASSLQQGRNQPQHF
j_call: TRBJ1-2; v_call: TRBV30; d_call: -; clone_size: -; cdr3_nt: TGTGCCTGGAGTACTAGCTATGGCTACACCTTC; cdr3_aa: CAWSTSYGYTF
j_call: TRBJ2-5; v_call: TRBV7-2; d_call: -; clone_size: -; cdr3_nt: TGTGCCAGCAACCCACTAGCTACTGGGGAGACCCAGTACTTC; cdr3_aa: CASNPLATGETQYF
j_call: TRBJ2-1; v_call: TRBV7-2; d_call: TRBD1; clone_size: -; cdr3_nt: TGTGCCAGCAGCTTATGGGACAGAGCAAACAATGAGCAGTTCTTC; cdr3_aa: CASSLWDRANNEQFF
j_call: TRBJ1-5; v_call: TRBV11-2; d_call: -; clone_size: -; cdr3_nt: TGTGCCAGCAGCTTACTGGAGGATCAGCCCCAGCATTTT; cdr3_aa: CASSLLEDQPQHF
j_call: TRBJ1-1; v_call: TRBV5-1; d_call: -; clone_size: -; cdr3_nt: TGCGCCAGCAGCTCCCCGGGGGAGACGGGCGTAGCTTTCTTT; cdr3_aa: CASSSPGETGVAFF
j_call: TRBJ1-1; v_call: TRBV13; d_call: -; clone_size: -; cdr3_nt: TGTGCCAGCAGCGGCGGGTCCCAGGTGGCTTTCTTT; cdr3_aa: CASSGGSQVAFF
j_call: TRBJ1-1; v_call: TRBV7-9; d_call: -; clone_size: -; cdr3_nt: TGTGCCAGCAGCTTAGGGCTAATGACAGGTCTACTGAACACTGAAGCTTTCTTT; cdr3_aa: CASSLGLMTGLLNTEAFF
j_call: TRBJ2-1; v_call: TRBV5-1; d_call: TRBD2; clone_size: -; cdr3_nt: TGCGCCAGCAGCTTGGATAGCGGGAGGGTCCAGTTCTTC; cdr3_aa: CASSLDSGRVQFF
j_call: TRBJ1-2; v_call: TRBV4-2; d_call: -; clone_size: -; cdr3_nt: TGTGCCAGCAGCCAAGATCTAGTAGTAGTGGGGCTCGGCTATGGCTACACCTTC; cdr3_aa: CASSQDLVVVGLGYGYTF
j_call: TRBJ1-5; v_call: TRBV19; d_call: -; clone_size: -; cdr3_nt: TGTGCCAGTAGAAGGGGATTCGCCGGCACGGACAGTAATCAGCCCCAGCATTTT; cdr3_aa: CASRRGFAGTDSNQPQHF
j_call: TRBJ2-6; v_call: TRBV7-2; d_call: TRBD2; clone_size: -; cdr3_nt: TGTGCCAGCAGCTTGGGCGGGGGCTCTGGGGCCAACGTCCTGACTTTC; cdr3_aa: CASSLGGGSGANVLTF
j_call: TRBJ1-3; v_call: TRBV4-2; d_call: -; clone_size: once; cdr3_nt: TGTGCCAGCAGCCAAGATCAGGGGTCAACAAACACCATATATTTT; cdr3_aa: CASSQDQGSTNTIYF
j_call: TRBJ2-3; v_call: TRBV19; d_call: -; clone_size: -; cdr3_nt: TGTGCCAGTAGTTCCAACAGGGAGGGCTTTACAGATACGCAGTATTTT; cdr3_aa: CASSSNREGFTDTQYF
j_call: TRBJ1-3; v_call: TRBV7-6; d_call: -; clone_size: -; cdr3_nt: TGTGCCAGCAGCTTAGAACAGGCAATCTCTGGAAACACCATATATTTT; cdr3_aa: CASSLEQAISGNTIYF
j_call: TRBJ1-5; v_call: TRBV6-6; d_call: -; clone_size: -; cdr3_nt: TGTGCCAGCAGTAAGCAGGGTCAGCCCCAGCATTTT; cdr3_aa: CASSKQGQPQHF
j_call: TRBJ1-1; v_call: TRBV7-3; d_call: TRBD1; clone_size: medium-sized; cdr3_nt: TGTGCCAGCAAAGTTAACAGGGGTATGAACACTGAAGCTTTCTTT; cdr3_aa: CASKVNRGMNTEAFF
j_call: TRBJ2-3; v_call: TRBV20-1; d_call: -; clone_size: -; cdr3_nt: TGCAGTGCGGAACTAGGGGATACGCAGTATTTT; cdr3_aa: CSAELGDTQYF
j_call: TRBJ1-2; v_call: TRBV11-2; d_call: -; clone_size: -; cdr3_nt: TGTGCCAGCAGCTTAATTGCTCTTGGCAGATTTAACTATGGCTACACCTTC; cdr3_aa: CASSLIALGRFNYGYTF
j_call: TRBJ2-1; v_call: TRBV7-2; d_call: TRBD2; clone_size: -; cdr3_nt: TGTGCCAGCAGCTTAGTTAGCGGCCTAGCGGGGGGGCTTCACAATGAGCAGTTCTTC; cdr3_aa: CASSLVSGLAGGLHNEQFF
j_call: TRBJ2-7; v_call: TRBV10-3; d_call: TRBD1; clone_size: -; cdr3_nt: TGTGCCATCAGACACAGGGGCTACGAGCAGTACTTC; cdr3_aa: CAIRHRGYEQYF